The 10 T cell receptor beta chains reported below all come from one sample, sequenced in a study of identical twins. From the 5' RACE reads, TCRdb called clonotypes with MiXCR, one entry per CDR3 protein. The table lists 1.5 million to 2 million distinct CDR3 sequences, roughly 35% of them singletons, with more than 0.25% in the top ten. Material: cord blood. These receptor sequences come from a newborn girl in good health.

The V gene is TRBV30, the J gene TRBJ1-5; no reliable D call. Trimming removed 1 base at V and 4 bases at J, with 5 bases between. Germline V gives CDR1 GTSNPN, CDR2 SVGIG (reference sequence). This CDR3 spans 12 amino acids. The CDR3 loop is CAWSGGNQPQHF. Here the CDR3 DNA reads TGTGCCTGGAGTGGCGGGAATCAGCCCCAGCATTTT.

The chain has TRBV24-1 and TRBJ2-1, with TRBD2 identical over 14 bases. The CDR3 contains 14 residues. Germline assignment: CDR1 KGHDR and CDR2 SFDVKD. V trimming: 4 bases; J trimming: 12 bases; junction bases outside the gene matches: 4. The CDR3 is CATSDATSGGVQFF. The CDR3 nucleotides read TGTGCCACCAGTGACGCGACTAGCGGGGGGGTGCAGTTCTTC.

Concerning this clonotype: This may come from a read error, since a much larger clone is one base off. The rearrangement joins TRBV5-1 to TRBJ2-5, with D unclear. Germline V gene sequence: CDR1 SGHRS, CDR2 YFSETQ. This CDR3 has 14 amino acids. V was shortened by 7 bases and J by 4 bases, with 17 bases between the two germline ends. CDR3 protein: CASVRNFLGETQYF. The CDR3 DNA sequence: TGCGCCAGCGTTAGGAACTTCCTCGGAGAGACCCAGTACTTC.

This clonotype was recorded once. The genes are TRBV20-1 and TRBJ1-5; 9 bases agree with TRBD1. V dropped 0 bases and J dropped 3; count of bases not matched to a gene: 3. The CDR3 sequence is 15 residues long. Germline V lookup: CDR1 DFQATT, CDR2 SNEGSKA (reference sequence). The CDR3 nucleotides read TGCAGTGCTAGAGATGGGACAGGGAACAATCAGCCCCAGCATTTT. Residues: CSARDGTGNNQPQHF.

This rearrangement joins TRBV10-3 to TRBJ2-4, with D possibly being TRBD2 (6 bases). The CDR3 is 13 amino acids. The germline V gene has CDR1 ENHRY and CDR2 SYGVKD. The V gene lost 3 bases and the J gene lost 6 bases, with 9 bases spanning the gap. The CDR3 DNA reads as TGTGCCATCAGTGACAGGGAGGTAAACATTCAGTACTTC. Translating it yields CAISDREVNIQYF.

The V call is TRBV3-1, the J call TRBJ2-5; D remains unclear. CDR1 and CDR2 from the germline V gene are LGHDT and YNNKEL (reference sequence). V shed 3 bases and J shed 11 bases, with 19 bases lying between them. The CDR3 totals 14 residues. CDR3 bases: TGTGCCAGCAGCCAGACCTCCTTCCCAAATGAGCAGTACTTC. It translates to CASSQTSFPNEQYF.

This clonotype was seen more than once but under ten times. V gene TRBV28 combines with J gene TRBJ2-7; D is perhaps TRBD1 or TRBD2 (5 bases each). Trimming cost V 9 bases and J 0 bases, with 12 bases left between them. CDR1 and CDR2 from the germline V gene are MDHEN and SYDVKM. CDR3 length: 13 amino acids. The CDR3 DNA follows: TGTGCCAGTTGTTGGGGGTACTCCTACGAGCAGTACTTC. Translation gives CASCWGYSYEQYF.

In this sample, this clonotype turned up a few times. The CDR3 coding sequence is TGCAGCGTTGAAATTCTCACGGGAGGGGTCGGCAATGAGCAGTTCTTC. Amino acids: CSVEILTGGVGNEQFF. The gene calls are TRBV29-1 and TRBJ2-1; TRBD2 agrees at 8 bases. From germline, CDR1 is SQVTM and CDR2 ANQGSEA. CDR3 size: 16 residues. Trimming at V came to 2 bases and at J to 6 bases, leaving 12 bases not matched to a gene.

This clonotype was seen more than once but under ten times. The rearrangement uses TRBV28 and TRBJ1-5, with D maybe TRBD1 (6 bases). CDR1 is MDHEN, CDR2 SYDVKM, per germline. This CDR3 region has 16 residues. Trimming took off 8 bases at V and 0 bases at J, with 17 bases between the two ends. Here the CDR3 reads CASGPGGGHSNQPQHF. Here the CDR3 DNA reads TGTGCCAGCGGCCCGGGCGGGGGACATAGCAATCAGCCCCAGCATTTT.

The CDR3 coding sequence is TGTGCCAGTAGTATTCTCGCCCGAAATCAGCCCCAGCATTTT. It is translated as CASSILARNQPQHF. The rearrangement joins TRBV19 to TRBJ1-5; D not certain. V was pared by 3 bases and J by 4 bases, with 10 bases between. The germline gives CDR1 LNHDA, CDR2 SQIVND (reference sequence). The CDR3 covers 14 residues.